A selection of T cell receptor beta chains follows, all from one sample in a study of a mutant IDH1 vaccine in newly diagnosed glioma. Profiling relied on immunoSEQ multiplex PCR, and the TCRdb table lists in-frame clones only, not all of them. The sample lists tens of thousands of clones; around 78% were seen once. These receptors have no known antigen. The sequencing used PBMCs, collected from a glioma patient whose treatment included an IDH1 peptide vaccine. Receptor source: a man in his forties with glioma. Both conserved end residues are part of each CDR3. The D gene is left open where the match is weak. Clone size is given for some rows only: seen once, a few or many times, or a class if the clone is expanded.

cdr3_nt | cdr3_aa | d_call | j_call | clone_size | v_call
TGTGCCACCAGCAGTTATAACTCGGGGACTGAAGCTTTCTTT | CATSSYNSGTEAFF | NA | TRBJ1-1 | few | TRBV15
TGCGCCAGCAGCTTAATTCCGGGACAGGGGCAATCTGAAGCTTTCTTT | CASSLIPGQGQSEAFF | TRBD1 | TRBJ1-1 | NA | TRBV5-1
TGTGCTCGCTATTCCGGGGCTGAAGCCAAAAACATTCAGTACTTC | CARYSGAEAKNIQYF | NA | TRBJ2-4 | few | TRBV12-5
TGTGCCAGTAGTACTCCTCGACAGGGGTCGCCAAACACTGAAGCTTTCTTT | CASSTPRQGSPNTEAFF | TRBD1 | TRBJ1-1 | NA | TRBV19
TGTGCCAGCAGTGAGCTAAGCGGGAGTTTCTACAATGAGCAGTTCTTC | CASSELSGSFYNEQFF | TRBD2 | TRBJ2-1 | NA | TRBV6-1
TGTGCCAGCAGCAAAGGGACAGTCAACTCTTACAATGAGCAGTTCTTC | CASSKGTVNSYNEQFF | TRBD1 | TRBJ2-1 | NA | TRBV5-4
TGTGCCAGCAACCCCGGGGGACAGAACTATGGCTACACCTTC | CASNPGGQNYGYTF | TRBD1 | TRBJ1-2 | NA | TRBV6-6
TGCAGCGTTGACGAACCAAGCGGCACCGGGGAGCTGTTTTTT | CSVDEPSGTGELFF | NA | TRBJ2-2 | NA | TRBV29-1
TGTGCCAGCAGCTTGATTCAGGACAGGCTCTATGGCTACACCTTC | CASSLIQDRLYGYTF | TRBD1 | TRBJ1-2 | once | TRBV5-4
TGCGCCAGCAGCCGGGGGTCAGCAGCCTACGAGCAGTACTTC | CASSRGSAAYEQYF | NA | TRBJ2-7 | once | TRBV4-1
TGCAGCGTGATGGAGACTAGGGGGGAAAAACTGTTTTTT | CSVMETRGEKLFF | NA | TRBJ1-4 | once | TRBV29-1
TGTGCCAGCAGCTTGGGTTTCATAAAGCGGGGCCAAGAGACCCAGTACTTC | CASSLGFIKRGQETQYF | TRBD2 | TRBJ2-5 | NA | TRBV11-2
TGTGCCAGCAGCTTGTTCGGGACTCAAGAGACCCAGTACTTC | CASSLFGTQETQYF | NA | TRBJ2-5 | NA | TRBV5-4
TGCGCCAGCAGCTTTGGAGGACAGGGGGCCTACGAGCAGTACTTC | CASSFGGQGAYEQYF | TRBD1 | TRBJ2-7 | NA | TRBV5-1
TGTGCCAGCAGCCTCTGGACAGGGTATAGTGCAACAGATACGCAGTATTTT | CASSLWTGYSATDTQYF | TRBD1 | TRBJ2-3 | NA | TRBV11-2
TGTGCCAGCACCACGGGGGCTGGATATGGCTACACCTTC | CASTTGAGYGYTF | NA | TRBJ1-2 | NA | TRBV6-5
TGTGCCAGTAGTACGACACCGGGACAGGGCCAGCCCCAGCATTTT | CASSTTPGQGQPQHF | TRBD1 | TRBJ1-5 | NA | TRBV19
TGCAGCACGGATGGGGGAACAACTAATGAAAAACTGTTTTTT | CSTDGGTTNEKLFF | NA | TRBJ1-4 | NA | TRBV29-1
TGTGCCAGCAGCACAACCGGGACCCCTGCGGGGTTCTTC | CASSTTGTPAGFF | NA | TRBJ2-1 | NA | TRBV5-5
TGTGCCAGCAGCCCCCGGGACAGGGATGGCTACACCTTC | CASSPRDRDGYTF | TRBD1 | TRBJ1-2 | NA | TRBV7-2
TGTGCCAGCACACTGGAGGTTGGAGGCTACACCTTC | CASTLEVGGYTF | NA | TRBJ1-2 | NA | TRBV2
TGTGCCAGCAGCTTGAGAGGGGGGAATGGCTACACCTTC | CASSLRGGNGYTF | NA | TRBJ1-2 | once | TRBV5-4
TGTGCCAGCAGTATAAGGGACGCGCTAGATACGCAGTATTTT | CASSIRDALDTQYF | NA | TRBJ2-3 | NA | TRBV6-6
TGTGCCAGCTCACCCGCGGGGGGACAGGGGACCACCGGGGAGCTGTTTTTT | CASSPAGGQGTTGELFF | TRBD1 | TRBJ2-2 | NA | TRBV27
TGTGCCAGCAGCCAACTTTTGGGCACCGGGGAGCTGTTTTTT | CASSQLLGTGELFF | NA | TRBJ2-2 | NA | TRBV7-6
TGTGCCAGCAGCCCCCCGGTCGGTAACACTGAAGCTTTCTTT | CASSPPVGNTEAFF | NA | TRBJ1-1 | NA | TRBV5-6
TGTGCCAGCATCCTCGGGCTAGCGGGACGAAACACCGGGGAGCTGTTTTTT | CASILGLAGRNTGELFF | TRBD2 | TRBJ2-2 | once | TRBV7-9